This entry is about one TCR beta chain. The antigen remains undetermined. The data belong to a study of OX40 agonist ivuxolimab in advanced cancers. Overall study context: Ivuxolimab, an antibody acting as an agonist of OX40 (CD134), was used to treat patients. Study results and caveats: On average, a greater number of expanded clones characterised CD8+ T cells relative to CD4+. In the expanded peripheral T cells, antigen specificity was never determined.

Systemic immunosuppression or autoimmune disease history was grounds to exclude patients. Here immunoSEQ multiplex PCR was the method, and the copy in TCRdb shows in-frame clones only, minus some. Among 60,000 or so clones listed, 88% were seen once. Trimming took 4 bases from V and 5 from J, leaving 21 bases between them. This CDR3 has 16 amino acids. Germline-derived CDR1 and CDR2 are SGDLS and YYNGEE. This material consisted of CD4+ or CD8+ T cells sorted from blood, taken in a trial of the OX40 agonist ivuxolimab. This chain connects TRBV9 to TRBJ2-5; D is tentatively TRBD1 or TRBD2 (5 bases each). This clonotype was obtained from an adult with an advanced solid tumor such as melanoma, head and neck, liver or kidney cancer. Here the CDR3 reads CASSRGAVGPGETQYF. The DNA for the CDR3 is TGTGCCAGCAGCCGTGGGGCTGTGGGGCCGGGGGAGACCCAGTACTTC.